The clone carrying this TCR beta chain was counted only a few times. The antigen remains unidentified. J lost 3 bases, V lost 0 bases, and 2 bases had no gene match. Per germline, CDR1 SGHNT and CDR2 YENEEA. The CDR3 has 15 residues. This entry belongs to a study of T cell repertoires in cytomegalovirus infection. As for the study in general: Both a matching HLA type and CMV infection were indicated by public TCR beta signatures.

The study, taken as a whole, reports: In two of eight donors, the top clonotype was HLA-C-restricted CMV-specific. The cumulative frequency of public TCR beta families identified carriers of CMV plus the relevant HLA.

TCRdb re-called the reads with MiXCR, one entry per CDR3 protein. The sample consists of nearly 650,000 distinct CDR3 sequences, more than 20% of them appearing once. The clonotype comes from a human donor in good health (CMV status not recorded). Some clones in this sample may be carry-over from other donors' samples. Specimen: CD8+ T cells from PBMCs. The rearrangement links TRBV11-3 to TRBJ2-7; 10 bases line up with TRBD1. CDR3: CASSLDGQGDYEQYF. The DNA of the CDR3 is TGTGCCAGCAGCTTAGACGGACAGGGGGACTACGAGCAGTACTTC.